This note documents a single TCR beta chain sequence. The sort gate was single viable CD3+CD4+CD8-CD45RO+ cells for memory CD4+ T cells. The data derive from a study of memory CD4+ T cells and cytomegalovirus serostatus. Across the study: This sample comes from healthy Belgian adults, 8 to 10 CMV seropositive, some 22 seronegative.

Looked up from germline, CDR1 is SGHDT and CDR2 is YYEEEE. The CDR3 runs to 15 residues. The V and J ends lost 4 bases and 4 bases respectively, with 17 bases between them. Under the authors' procedure: Out-of-frame sequences were removed, leaving some 2 million distinct TCRbeta sequences. The assay was immunoSEQ multiplex PCR, and TCRdb's table has in-frame clones only and misses some. That table is the source of V, J and clone size, and D and trimming were worked out from the DNA. The sample consists of roughly 45,000 clones, roughly 79% of them appearing once. Sequencing used memory CD4+ T cells from blood. The sequence was obtained from an adult in good health and CMV-seronegative. The gene calls are TRBV5-6 and TRBJ1-1, with D possibly TRBD1 on 5 matching bases. CDR3: CASSLPDSWGTEAFF. The CDR3 nucleotides are TGTGCCAGCAGCCTCCCCGACAGCTGGGGCACTGAAGCTTTCTTT.